What follows are 15 T cell receptor beta chains derived from one specimen sequenced in a study of cytomegalovirus exposure and HLA in healthy donors. Primers included in the PCR were 60 Vbeta and 13 Jbeta primers. Libraries were prepared by immunoSEQ multiplex PCR; TCRdb keeps only in-frame clonotypes and omits some of them. Of about 230,000 clones in the sample, roughly 73% were seen once. Input material: PBMCs. The receptors come from a boy aged 5-17 years in good health and CMV-seronegative.

This chain uses TRBV13 with TRBJ1-3, with D maybe TRBD1 (5 bases). CDR3 size: 15 residues. Germline CDR1 reads PRHDT; CDR2 reads FYEKMQ (reference sequence). The germline V and J ends were trimmed by 1 base and 2 bases, with 9 bases remaining between them. In DNA, the CDR3 is TGTGCCAGCAGCTTAGAACCAGGGACTGGAAACACCATATATTTT. It yields the protein CASSLEPGTGNTIYF.

The genes are TRBV7-6 and TRBJ2-7, with TRBD1 matching over 8 bases. J was trimmed by 6 bases and V by 5 bases; bases with no gene match: 3. There are 12 residues in the CDR3. Germline CDR1 and CDR2: SGHVS and FNYEAQ. The CDR3 loop is CASSPGGVEQYF. Here the CDR3 DNA reads TGTGCCAGCAGCCCAGGGGGCGTCGAGCAGTACTTC.

CDR3: CASSLVAGGTYNEQFF. CDR3 DNA sequence: TGTGCCAGCAGCTTAGTGGCGGGGGGCACCTACAATGAGCAGTTCTTC. The rearrangement uses TRBV7-9 and TRBJ2-1; 8 bases are shared with TRBD2. CDR1 is SEHNR and CDR2 is FQNEAQ in the germline V gene (reference sequence). Trimming took 1 base from V and 2 from J; bases not matched to a gene: 4. The CDR3 totals 16 residues. The variable domain in full, completed from reference TRBV7-9 and TRBJ2-1, reads DTGVSQNPRHKITKRGQNVTFRCDPISEHNRLYWYRQTLGQGPEFLTYFQNEAQLEKSRLLSDRFSAERPKGSFSTLEIQRTEQGDSAMYLCASSLVAGGTYNEQFFGPGTRLTVL.

This clone was seen a few times. V and J are TRBV6-6 and TRBJ1-1, with a possible D match to TRBD1 (5 bases). The CDR3 runs to 15 residues. Germline V gene lookup returns CDR1 MNHNY and CDR2 SVGAGI (reference sequence). The V end lost 4 bases, the J end lost 4 bases, and 16 bases lay between the germline ends. The CDR3 sequence is CASSSAGRPSTEAFF. The CDR3, as DNA: TGTGCCAGCAGTTCCGCAGGGCGGCCTTCCACTGAAGCTTTCTTT.

The chain combines TRBV6-5 with TRBJ1-5; no definite D call. This CDR3 is 11 amino acids long. Trimming cost V 5 bases and J 9 bases, with 8 bases left between them. Germline values: CDR1 MNHEY, CDR2 SVGAGI. CDR3 region: CASSEAWPQHF. The CDR3 DNA is TGTGCCAGCAGTGAAGCTTGGCCCCAGCATTTT.

J is TRBJ2-1 and V is TRBV6-1; TRBD1 might be the D (7 bases). CDR3 size: 14 residues. Germline CDR1 is MNHNS and CDR2 is SASEGT. Trimming removed 3 bases at V and 9 bases at J, with 15 bases between. The CDR3 bases are TGTGCCAGCAGTGACGGCAGGGGGGTGGCTGAGCAGTTCTTC. Translation gives CASSDGRGVAEQFF.

The V call is TRBV30, the J call TRBJ2-7; 8 bases align to TRBD2. Per the germline V gene, CDR1 is GTSNPN and CDR2 is SVGIG (reference sequence). This CDR3 has 15 amino acids. J gave up 1 base and V 5 bases, and 10 bases lay outside the gene matches. CDR3 residues: CAWVGIQRESYEQYF. CDR3 in DNA: TGTGCCTGGGTGGGTATCCAGCGGGAGTCCTACGAGCAGTACTTC.

The chain carries TRBV6-5 and TRBJ2-3, with D possibly TRBD1 on 6 matching bases. The CDR3 is made up of 15 amino acids. Trimming pared 5 bases from V and 0 bases from J, leaving 12 bases between. Germline-derived CDR1 and CDR2 are MNHEY and SVGAGI. The CDR3 loop is CASSTDRTSTDTQYF. In DNA form, the CDR3 reads TGTGCCAGCAGTACTGACAGGACTAGCACAGATACGCAGTATTTT.

This chain joins TRBV5-4 and TRBJ1-2, with 9 bases matching TRBD1. Germline trimming cut 0 bases from V and 7 bases from J; bases unmatched to any gene: 10. CDR1 is SGHNT, CDR2 YYREEE, per germline (reference sequence). The CDR3 totals 16 residues. DNA for the CDR3: TGTGCCAGCAGCTTGGGACAGGGGGACCCAAGCCCTGGCTACACCTTC. It specifies CASSLGQGDPSPGYTF.

J is TRBJ1-1 and V is TRBV30; 9 bases are a match to TRBD1. Germline V lookup: CDR1 GTSNPN, CDR2 SVGIG (reference sequence). The CDR3 totals 13 residues. The junction had 1 base not matched to a gene; V was cut back by 0 bases and J by 5 bases. The CDR3 here is CAWSVDRGTEAFF. In DNA form, the CDR3 reads TGTGCCTGGAGTGTCGACAGGGGGACTGAAGCTTTCTTT.

This clone has a handful of counts. V gene TRBV19 combines with J gene TRBJ2-3; tentatively, D is TRBD1 (6 bases). The CDR3 contains 15 residues. Trimming shortened V by 5 bases and J by 9 bases, and 21 bases separated the two germline ends. Germline V gene lookup returns CDR1 LNHDA and CDR2 SQIVND (reference sequence). The CDR3: CASSPRQGPQGTQYF. CDR3 DNA: TGTGCCAGTAGTCCACGGCAGGGGCCCCAGGGGACGCAGTATTTT.

A note on this clone: Other DNA sequences in this specimen translate into the identical CDR3. V and J are TRBV5-1 and TRBJ2-1, with a weak D call TRBD1 (5 bases). CDR3 length: 15 residues. Germline V CDR1 and CDR2: SGHRS, YFSETQ. V was clipped by 2 bases and J by 0 bases, with 9 bases between them. DNA of the CDR3: TGCGCCAGCAGCTTCGGGCAGGGCTCCTACAATGAGCAGTTCTTC. Its translation is CASSFGQGSYNEQFF.

The rearrangement links TRBV5-1 to TRBJ2-3; D perhaps matches TRBD2 (5 bases). Germline-derived CDR1 and CDR2 are SGHRS and YFSETQ. The CDR3 spans 15 residues. Trimming took off 0 bases at V and 1 base at J, with 9 bases between the two ends. The CDR3 reads CASSLAGSGTDTQYF. CDR3 nucleotides: TGCGCCAGCAGCTTGGCGGGGTCCGGCACAGATACGCAGTATTTT.

J is TRBJ2-5 and V is TRBV6-5; 10 bases line up with TRBD2. CDR3 length equals 15 residues. The germline V gene has CDR1 MNHEY and CDR2 SVGAGI. V lost 0 bases and J lost 4; bases outside the gene matches: 2. The CDR3 reads CASSYSSGRGETQYF. CDR3 bases: TGTGCCAGCAGTTACTCGAGCGGGAGGGGAGAGACCCAGTACTTC.

This rearrangement joins TRBV7-3 to TRBJ2-3, with a tentative D call TRBD1 (5 bases). The CDR3 is made up of 15 amino acids. V was shortened by 1 base and J by 2 bases, with 10 bases between the two germline ends. Germline loops: CDR1 SGHTA, CDR2 FQGTGA. The chain's CDR3 is CASSLMGLLTDTQYF. The CDR3, as DNA: TGTGCCAGCAGCTTAATGGGGCTCCTCACAGATACGCAGTATTTT. The full variable domain, rest sourced from reference TRBV7-3 and TRBJ2-3, is GAGVSQTPSNKVTEKGKYVELRCDPISGHTALYWYRQSLGQGPEFLIYFQGTGAADDSGLPNDRFFAVRPEGSVSTLKIQRTERGDSAVYLCASSLMGLLTDTQYFGPGTRLTVL.